Described below is a single T cell receptor beta chain sequence and its context. Antigen: not known. PCR amplification relied on 60 Vbeta primers (plus 13 Jbeta primers). Method: immunoSEQ multiplex PCR; TCRdb's copy keeps in-frame clones and lacks some. The sample shows roughly 120,000 clones, around 68% of them seen only once. The data originate from a study of cytomegalovirus exposure and HLA in healthy donors. General study results and limits: Later work found most CMV-associated TCR beta chains apparently HLA-restricted.

The source material was PBMCs. This clonotype was obtained from a woman aged 45 to 65 in good health and CMV-seropositive.

The CDR3 reads CASSISGDQETQYF. For the CDR3, the DNA is TGTGCCAGTAGTATAAGCGGGGACCAAGAGACCCAGTACTTC. This chain joins TRBV19 and TRBJ2-5; TRBD2 aligns across 7 bases. This CDR3 region has 14 residues. Trimming cost V 2 bases and J 0 bases; bases outside gene matches: 0. Looked up from germline, CDR1 is LNHDA and CDR2 is SQIVND (reference sequence).